Given below is one T cell receptor (beta chain) in context. Antigen specificity is unknown. The PCR had 60 Vbeta and 13 Jbeta primers. The repertoire was sequenced with immunoSEQ multiplex PCR; TCRdb's copy has only in-frame clones and lacks some. In the table there are more than 150,000 clones, about three quarters of which are singletons. The germline CDR1 and CDR2 sequences are MNHEY and SVGAGI. The CDR3 is 12 amino acids. The V gene lost 6 bases and the J gene lost 9 bases, with 12 bases spanning the gap. These data are taken from a study of cytomegalovirus exposure and HLA in healthy donors. Study-wide context: Of roughly 400 genotyped donors, approximately 84% clustered with self-reported Caucasian donors.

Notes on the study in general: In the analysis, some V segments, TRBV6-2 and TRBV6-3 included, were excluded as indistinguishable. In an earlier analysis, productive rearrangement rates for most beta V segments clustered near 87% or 30%. It was shown in a later analysis that HLA-associated TCR beta chains were more clonally expanded than other, equally common chains.

V usage is TRBV6-5 and J usage is TRBJ1-5, with D uncertain. This clonotype was sampled from a man aged 18-30 years in good health and CMV-seronegative. Sequences were obtained from PBMCs. The CDR3 protein is CASRDSAGPQHF. CDR3 coding DNA: TGTGCCAGCAGGGACTCCGCGGGGCCCCAGCATTTT.